This T cell receptor (beta chain) is drawn from a study of T-cell memory formation after mild COVID-19. Ten or more counts support this clonotype. TCRdb re-called the 5' RACE reads through MiXCR, storing one row per CDR3 protein. Of 280,000 or so distinct CDR3 sequences listed, around 8% were seen once; the top ten hold less than 25%. Trimming cost V 6 bases and J 4 bases; bases outside gene matches: 6. The CDR3 is 14 residues long. In germline, CDR1 is SEHNR, CDR2 FQNEAQ (reference sequence). This TCR was recovered from a young man who had mild COVID-19 (a few samples of this study predate the infection). Cell type and time point are not known. Sequences were obtained from PBMCs or a T cell subset sorted from them (not recorded which). This sequence joins TRBV7-9 and TRBJ2-1, with 7 nucleotides matching TRBD1. CDR3 DNA: TGTGCCAGCAGTTTTGACAGGGAATACAATGAGCAGTTCTTC. This sequence encodes CASSFDREYNEQFF.